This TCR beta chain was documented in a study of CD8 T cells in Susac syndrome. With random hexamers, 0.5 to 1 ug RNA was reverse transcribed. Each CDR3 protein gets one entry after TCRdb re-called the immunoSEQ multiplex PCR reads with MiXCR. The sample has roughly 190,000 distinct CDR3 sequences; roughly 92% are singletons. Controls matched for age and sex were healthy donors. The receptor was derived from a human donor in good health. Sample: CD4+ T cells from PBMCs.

This chain's CDR3 is CSVEGDGTNYGYTF. CDR3 nucleotide sequence: TGCAGCGTTGAAGGGGACGGTACTAACTATGGCTACACCTTC. The J gene is TRBJ1-2, the V gene TRBV29-1, with D perhaps matching TRBD1 (5 bases). The V and J ends lost 1 base and 0 bases respectively, with 9 bases between them. The CDR3 totals 14 residues. The V gene's germline CDR1 is SQVTM and CDR2 ANQGSEA.